This T cell receptor (beta chain) was profiled in a study of T cells expressing NK-cell markers (dated by TCRdb to about 2020). For the study in its entirety: TCR beta-chain repertoires were profiled in sorted CD3+CD56+NKG2C+, CD3+CD56+NKG2C- and CD3+CD56-NKG2C+ T-cell subsets from several donors. Among the eight sequenced donors, only one was HCMV-seronegative, while the other seven were HCMV-seropositive. The libraries were sequenced on Illumina HiSeq 2000/2500, MiSeq or NextSeq, producing 2 x 150 bp reads. The eight sequenced donors were randomly selected healthy volunteers, three men and five women. Points the paper makes about the study in general: For roughly 6 donors, the dominant CD3+CD56+NKG2C+ clonotypes were among the top 10 CD8+ clonotypes and accounted for about 1.0-7.0% of CD8+ T cells. Those dominant clonotypes were again the most abundant among CD3+CD56-NKG2C+ cells in several donors, at roughly 25-60.1%. Whether the expanded NKG2C-expressing T cell clones were specific for HCMV antigens was left unclear.

About this clonotype: Its specific antigen is unknown.

For CDR1 and CDR2, the germline V gene lists MDHEN and SYDVKM. The CDR3 runs 17 amino acids, cysteine and phenylalanine included. DNA for this receptor is not on file. A commercial ELISA kit detecting HCMV-specific IgG in serum was used to determine HCMV serostatus. Peripheral blood mononuclear cells were isolated from blood by Ficoll density gradient centrifugation. This sample was sequenced with an Illumina HiSeq 2000. 5'RACE template switching, by which a universal primer site and unique molecular identifiers were added, was used to make TCR beta cDNA libraries. Priming for cDNA synthesis came from the TCR beta constant segment, and two successive PCR amplification steps followed. The published analysis was carried out like this. MIGEC was used to demultiplex reads and group reads by UMI, and MiTCR was used to assemble and quantify clonotypes. To exclude erroneous sequences, only TCR cDNA sequences supported by at least two reads were retained. The tcR package was used for downstream repertoire analysis, and clonotypes were matched across fractions by CDR3 nucleotide sequence plus V segment. VDJmatch was used to annotate antigen specificity against VDJdb, with one amino acid substitution allowed in CDR3. TCRdb reprocessed the reads, and each CDR3 protein sequence is entered once, without DNA. V and J calls and clone size were set by TCRdb, not the authors. The data table for this sample lists a few hundred thousand distinct CDR3 sequences. The top ten clones comprise approximately 0.39% of the sample.

The sequence was collected from a young man in good health. Donor details come from another sample of the same person, matched by shared clones. Material for sequencing was blood T cells: a sorted CD56 or NKG2C T cell subset, CD4+ or CD8+ T cells, or bulk PBMC T cells (not recorded which). The V gene is TRBV28 and the J gene is TRBJ2-5; TCRdb's assignment of TRBD2 cannot be checked, as there is no DNA. This receptor has the CDR3 CASSLGTSGRIRETQYF.